Listed below are T cell receptor beta chains from one sample, sequenced in a study of blood T cell repertoires in COVID-19. Produced via immunoSEQ multiplex PCR; TCRdb's table is partial and in-frame only. Of roughly 400,000 clones in the sample, around 90% were seen once. Input material: PBMCs or T cells enriched from blood (not recorded which). The source is a middle-aged woman with acute COVID-19. The conserved cysteine and the conserved F or W are not part of the CDR3 here. A D gene is named only where the DNA matches it firmly.

cdr3_aa: ASSAEDRGLNQPQH
v_call: TRBV6-1
d_call: TRBD1

cdr3_aa: ASSLATSGGLSTDTQY
v_call: TRBV5-1
d_call: TRBD2

cdr3_aa: SAGRGYGYT
v_call: TRBV29-1
d_call: .

cdr3_aa: ASSRATSEVSYEQY
v_call: TRBV4-1
d_call: TRBD2

cdr3_aa: ASSPGGTSGRETQY
v_call: TRBV18
d_call: .

cdr3_aa: ASSRRVDRSGQF
v_call: TRBV2
d_call: .

cdr3_aa: ASGQRLWYGYT
v_call: TRBV30
d_call: .

cdr3_aa: ASSRQGDKLF
v_call: TRBV6-5
d_call: TRBD1

cdr3_aa: ASSQSGTPIQETQY
v_call: TRBV4-1
d_call: .

cdr3_aa: ASLYRGRNQPQH
v_call: TRBV14
d_call: TRBD1

cdr3_aa: ASLGQGKNSPLH
v_call: TRBV6-5
d_call: TRBD1

cdr3_aa: ASSSGTANYGYT
v_call: TRBV5-4
d_call: TRBD1

cdr3_aa: ASSRTGEYNEQF
v_call: TRBV6-6
d_call: TRBD1

cdr3_aa: ASSLDSRTDTQY
v_call: TRBV5-1
d_call: .

cdr3_aa: ASSPTGSPYGYT
v_call: TRBV6-6
d_call: .

cdr3_aa: ASSELKLSAGGEDTQY
v_call: TRBV25-1
d_call: TRBD1

cdr3_aa: AISAGTQNTEAF
v_call: TRBV10-3
d_call: .

cdr3_aa: ASSLGTSGGLSVETQY
v_call: TRBV7-7
d_call: TRBD2

cdr3_aa: ASSLVMGRTYEQY
v_call: TRBV7-9
d_call: .

cdr3_aa: ASSMRGQGAPSPTIY
v_call: TRBV19
d_call: TRBD1

cdr3_aa: ASSVGGVSTDTQY
v_call: TRBV9
d_call: .

cdr3_aa: AISGTSGDYSEQY
v_call: TRBV10-3
d_call: TRBD2

cdr3_aa: ASRSGWYEQY
v_call: TRBV6-5
d_call: .

cdr3_aa: ASSSLLAGGHEQF
v_call: TRBV6-5
d_call: TRBD2

cdr3_aa: ASSEMTGNSYEQY
v_call: TRBV6-1
d_call: TRBD1

cdr3_aa: ASSPPGTGRNTIY
v_call: TRBV5-8
d_call: TRBD1

cdr3_aa: ASSVEGQGNQPQH
v_call: TRBV9
d_call: TRBD1